This T cell receptor (beta chain) was captured in a study of T cells in localized non-small cell lung cancer. Study-wide findings and caveats: In adjacent lung appeared a median around 55 of the top 100 tumor clones. Uninvolved nearby lung showed the greatest T cell clonality, exceeding that found in tumor.

As to this clone: Antigen specificity is unknown.

Trimming cost V 2 bases and J 13 bases, with 18 bases left between them. The germline V gene encodes CDR1 KGHSH and CDR2 LQKENI. There are 15 residues in the CDR3. Measured with immunoSEQ multiplex PCR; TCRdb has only the in-frame clones, and not every one. Among tens of thousands of clones listed, around 86% were seen once. This TCR was sampled from a woman aged 18-49 years with stage III lung adenocarcinoma. Here the sequenced sample was peripheral blood, taken before any cancer treatment. The chain recombines TRBV18 with TRBJ1-6; D is unclear. CDR3 sequence: CASSPFEGNESPLHF. The CDR3 region has the DNA TGTGCCAGCTCACCATTCGAGGGTAATGAGTCGCCCCTCCACTTT.